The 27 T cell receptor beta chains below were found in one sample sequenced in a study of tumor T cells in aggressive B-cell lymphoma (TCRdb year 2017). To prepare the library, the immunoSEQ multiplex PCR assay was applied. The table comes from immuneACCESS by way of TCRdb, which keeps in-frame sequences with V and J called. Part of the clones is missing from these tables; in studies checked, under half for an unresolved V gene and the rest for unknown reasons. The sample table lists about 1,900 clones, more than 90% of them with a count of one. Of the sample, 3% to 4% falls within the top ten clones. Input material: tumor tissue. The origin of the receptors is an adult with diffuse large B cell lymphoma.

Here the CDR3 reads CASSPQGTEAFF. The CDR3 DNA reads TGCGCCAGCAGCCCGCAGGGGACTGAAGCTTTCTTT. This chain connects TRBV5-1 to TRBJ1-1; maybe TRBD1 (6 bases). CDR3 length: 12 amino acids. Germline CDR1 SGHRS, CDR2 YFSETQ. Deletions cut 4 bases from V and 5 bases from J, with 9 bases between.

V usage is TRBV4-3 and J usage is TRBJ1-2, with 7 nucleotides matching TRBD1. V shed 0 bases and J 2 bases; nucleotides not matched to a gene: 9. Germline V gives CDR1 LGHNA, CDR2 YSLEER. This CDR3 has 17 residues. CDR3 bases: TGCGCCAGCAGCCAAGATATTAGAGGCAGGGGGAACTATGGCTACACCTTC. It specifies CASSQDIRGRGNYGYTF.

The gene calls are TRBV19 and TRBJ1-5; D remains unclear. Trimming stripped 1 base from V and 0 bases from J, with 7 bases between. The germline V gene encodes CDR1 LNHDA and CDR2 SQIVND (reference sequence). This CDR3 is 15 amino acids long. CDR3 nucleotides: TGTGCCAGTAGTATAGCACTTCTTAGCAATCAGCCCCAGCATTTT. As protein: CASSIALLSNQPQHF.

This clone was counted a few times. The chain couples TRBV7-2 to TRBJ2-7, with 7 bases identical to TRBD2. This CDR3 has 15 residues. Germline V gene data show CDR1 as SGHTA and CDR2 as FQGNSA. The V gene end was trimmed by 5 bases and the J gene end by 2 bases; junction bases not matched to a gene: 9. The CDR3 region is CASSGASGMAYEQYF. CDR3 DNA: TGTGCCAGCAGCGGGGCTAGCGGTATGGCCTACGAGCAGTACTTC.

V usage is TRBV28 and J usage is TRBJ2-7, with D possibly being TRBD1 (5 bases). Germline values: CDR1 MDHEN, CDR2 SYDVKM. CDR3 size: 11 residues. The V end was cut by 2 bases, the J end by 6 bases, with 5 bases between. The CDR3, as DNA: TGTGCCAGCAGTTTAAGGGGCGAGCAGTACTTC. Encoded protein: CASSLRGEQYF.

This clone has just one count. CDR3 in amino acids: CAWNTGAGGEKLFF. The CDR3 DNA reads as TGTGCCTGGAATACGGGCGCTGGAGGTGAAAAACTGTTTTTT. J is TRBJ1-4 and V is TRBV30; D not certain. V gave up 4 bases and J gave up 7 bases, with 16 bases separating them. The CDR3 runs to 14 residues. CDR1 and CDR2 (germline): GTSNPN, SVGIG (reference sequence).

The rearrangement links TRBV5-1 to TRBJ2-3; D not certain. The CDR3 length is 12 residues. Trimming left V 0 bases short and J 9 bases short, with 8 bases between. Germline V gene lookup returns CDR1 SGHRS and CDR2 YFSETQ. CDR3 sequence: CASSLAVGTQYF. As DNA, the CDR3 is TGCGCCAGCAGCTTGGCGGTCGGGACGCAGTATTTT. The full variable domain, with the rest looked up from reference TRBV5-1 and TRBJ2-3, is KAGVTQTPRYLIKTRGQQVTLSCSPISGHRSVSWYQQTPGQGLQFLFEYFSETQRNKGNFPGRFSGRQFSNSRSEMNVSTLELGDSALYLCASSLAVGTQYFGPGTRLTVL.

The chain's CDR3 is CASSPRNSTSTDTQYF. The CDR3 coding sequence is TGTGCCAGCTCACCCCGTAATTCTACTAGCACAGATACGCAGTATTTT. The V call is TRBV18, the J call TRBJ2-3; D unresolved. V was trimmed by 3 bases and J by 0 bases, leaving 13 bases between them. Germline CDR1 reads KGHSH; CDR2 reads LQKENI. The CDR3 has 16 amino acids.

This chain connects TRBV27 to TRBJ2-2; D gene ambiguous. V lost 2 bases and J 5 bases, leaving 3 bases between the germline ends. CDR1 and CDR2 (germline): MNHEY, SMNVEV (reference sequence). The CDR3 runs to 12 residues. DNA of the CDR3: TGTGCCAGCAGTTTAATAACCGGGGAGCTGTTTTTT. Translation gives CASSLITGELFF.

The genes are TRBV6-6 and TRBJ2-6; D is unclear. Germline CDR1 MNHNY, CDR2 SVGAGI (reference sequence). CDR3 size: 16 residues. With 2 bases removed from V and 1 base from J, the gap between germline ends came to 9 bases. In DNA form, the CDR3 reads TGTGCCAGCAGTTACGGGCTGATATCTGGGGCCAACGTCCTGACTTTC. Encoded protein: CASSYGLISGANVLTF.

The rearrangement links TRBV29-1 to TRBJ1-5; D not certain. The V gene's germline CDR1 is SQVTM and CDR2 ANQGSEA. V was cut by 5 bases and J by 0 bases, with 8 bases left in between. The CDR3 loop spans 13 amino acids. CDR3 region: CSVSEDSNQPQHF. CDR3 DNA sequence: TGCAGCGTTTCGGAGGATAGCAATCAGCCCCAGCATTTT.

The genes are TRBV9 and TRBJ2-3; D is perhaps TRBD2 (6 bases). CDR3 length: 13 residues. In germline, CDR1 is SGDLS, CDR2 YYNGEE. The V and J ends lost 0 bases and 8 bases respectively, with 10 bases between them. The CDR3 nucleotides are TGTGCCAGCAGCGTAGAGGTAGCGGTTACGCAGTATTTT. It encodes CASSVEVAVTQYF.

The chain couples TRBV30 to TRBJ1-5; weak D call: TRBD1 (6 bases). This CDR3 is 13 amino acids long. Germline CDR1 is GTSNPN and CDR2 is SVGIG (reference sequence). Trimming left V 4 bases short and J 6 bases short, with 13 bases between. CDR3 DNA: TGTGCCTGGACACAGGGATCAGGTCAGCCCCAGCATTTT. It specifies CAWTQGSGQPQHF.

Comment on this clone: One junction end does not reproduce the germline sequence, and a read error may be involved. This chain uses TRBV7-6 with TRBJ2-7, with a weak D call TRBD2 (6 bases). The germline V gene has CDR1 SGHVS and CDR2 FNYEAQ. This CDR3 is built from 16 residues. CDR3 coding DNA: TGTGCCAGCAGCTTAGCCGGCGGGACTGCGGCCTATGAGCAGTACTTC. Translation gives CASSLAGGTAAYEQYF.

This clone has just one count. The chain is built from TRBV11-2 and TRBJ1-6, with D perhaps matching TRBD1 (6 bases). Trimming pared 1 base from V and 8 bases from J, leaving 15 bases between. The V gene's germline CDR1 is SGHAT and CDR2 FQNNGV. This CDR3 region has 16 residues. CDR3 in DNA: TGTGCCAGCAGCTTAGGTCAGGGGACGGGGTATTCACCCCTCCACTTT. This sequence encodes CASSLGQGTGYSPLHF.

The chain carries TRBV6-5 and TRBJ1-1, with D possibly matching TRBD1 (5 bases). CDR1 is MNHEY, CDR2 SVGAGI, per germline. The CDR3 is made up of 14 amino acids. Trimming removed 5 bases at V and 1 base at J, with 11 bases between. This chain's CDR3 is CASSTWGGNTEAFF. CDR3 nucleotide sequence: TGTGCCAGCAGTACTTGGGGGGGGAACACTGAAGCTTTCTTT.

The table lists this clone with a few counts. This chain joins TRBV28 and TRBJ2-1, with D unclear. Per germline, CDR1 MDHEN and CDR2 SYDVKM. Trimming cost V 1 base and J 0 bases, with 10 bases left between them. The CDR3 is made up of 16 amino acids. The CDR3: CASSLLIESSYNEQFF. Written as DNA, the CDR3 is TGTGCCAGCAGTTTATTGATTGAGAGCTCCTACAATGAGCAGTTCTTC.

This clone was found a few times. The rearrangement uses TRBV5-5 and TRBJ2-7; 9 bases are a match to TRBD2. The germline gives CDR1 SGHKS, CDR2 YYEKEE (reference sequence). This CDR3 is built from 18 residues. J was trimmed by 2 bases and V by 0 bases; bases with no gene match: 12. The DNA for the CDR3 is TGTGCCAGCAGCTTGGTTCCTAGCGGGACTACAACCACCTACGAGCAGTACTTC. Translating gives CASSLVPSGTTTTYEQYF. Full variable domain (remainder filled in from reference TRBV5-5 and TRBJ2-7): DAGVTQSPTHLIKTRGQQVTLRCSPISGHKSVSWYQQVLGQGPQFIFQYYEKEERGRGNFPDRFSARQFPNYSSELNVNALLLGDSALYLCASSLVPSGTTTTYEQYFGPGTRLTVT.

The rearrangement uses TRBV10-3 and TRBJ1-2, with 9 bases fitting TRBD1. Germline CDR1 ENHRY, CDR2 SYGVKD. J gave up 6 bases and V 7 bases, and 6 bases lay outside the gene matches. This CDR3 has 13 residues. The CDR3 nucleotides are TGTGCCATCAATCAAGACAGGGGGGATGGCTACACCTTC. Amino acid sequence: CAINQDRGDGYTF.

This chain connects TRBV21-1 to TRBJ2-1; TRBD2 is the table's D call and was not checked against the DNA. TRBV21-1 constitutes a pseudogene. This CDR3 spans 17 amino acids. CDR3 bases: TGTGCCAGCAGCAAAGGTAGCGGGGGGGCCCACTACAATGAGCAGTTCTTC. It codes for CASSKGSGGAHYNEQFF.

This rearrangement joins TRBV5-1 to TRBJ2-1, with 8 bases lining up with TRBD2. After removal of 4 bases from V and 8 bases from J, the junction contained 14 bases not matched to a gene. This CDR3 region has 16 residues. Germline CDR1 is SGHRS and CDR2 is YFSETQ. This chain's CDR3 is CASSPKASGFNDEQFF. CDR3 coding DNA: TGCGCCAGCAGCCCCAAGGCTAGCGGGTTTAACGATGAGCAGTTCTTC.

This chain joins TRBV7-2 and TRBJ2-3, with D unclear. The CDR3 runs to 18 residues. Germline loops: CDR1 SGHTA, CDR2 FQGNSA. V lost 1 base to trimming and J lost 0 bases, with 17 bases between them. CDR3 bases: TGTGCCAGCAGCTTAGTTATCTTTCCCGGGTTTAGCACAGATACGCAGTATTTT. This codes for CASSLVIFPGFSTDTQYF. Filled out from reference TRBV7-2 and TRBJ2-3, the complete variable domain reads GAGVSQSPSNKVTEKGKDVELRCDPISGHTALYWYRQSLGQGLEFLIYFQGNSAPDKSGLPSDRFSAERTGGSVSTLTIQRTQQEDSAVYLCASSLVIFPGFSTDTQYFGPGTRLTVL.

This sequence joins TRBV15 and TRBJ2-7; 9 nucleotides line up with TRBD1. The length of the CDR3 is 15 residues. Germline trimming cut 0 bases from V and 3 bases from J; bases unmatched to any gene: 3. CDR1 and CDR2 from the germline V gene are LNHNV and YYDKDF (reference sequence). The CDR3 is CATSRDVGQGYEQYF. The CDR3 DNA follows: TGTGCCACCAGCAGAGATGTGGGACAGGGCTACGAGCAGTACTTC. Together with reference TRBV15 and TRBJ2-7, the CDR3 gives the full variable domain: DAMVIQNPRYQVTQFGKPVTLSCSQTLNHNVMYWYQQKSSQAPKLLFHYYDKDFNNEADTPDNFQSRRPNTSFCFLDIRSPGLGDTAMYLCATSRDVGQGYEQYFGPGTRLTVT.

CDR3 amino acids: CASSQTLDSLKFF. The CDR3 bases are TGCGCCAGCAGCCAGACCCTGGACAGTCTTAAGTTCTTC. The chain employs TRBV4-1 and TRBJ2-1; tentative D call: TRBD1 (6 bases). V was shortened by 3 bases and J by 14 bases, with 17 bases between the two germline ends. In germline, CDR1 is MGHRA, CDR2 YSYEKL. The CDR3 length is 13 residues.

CDR3 loop: CASSLSSQVSGNTIYF. The CDR3 DNA is TGTGCCAGCAGCTTATCGAGCCAGGTCTCTGGAAACACCATATATTTT. The chain employs TRBV7-6 and TRBJ1-3, with D unclear. V was pared by 2 bases and J by 0 bases, with 11 bases between. The CDR3 covers 16 residues. CDR1 is SGHVS, CDR2 FNYEAQ, per germline.

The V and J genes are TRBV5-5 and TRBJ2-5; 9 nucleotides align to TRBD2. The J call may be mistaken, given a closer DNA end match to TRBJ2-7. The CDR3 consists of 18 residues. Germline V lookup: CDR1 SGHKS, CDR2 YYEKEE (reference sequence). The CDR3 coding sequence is TGTGCCAGCAGCTTGGTTCCTAGCGGGACTACAACCACCTACGAGCAGTACTTC. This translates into CASSLVPSGTTTTYEQYF.

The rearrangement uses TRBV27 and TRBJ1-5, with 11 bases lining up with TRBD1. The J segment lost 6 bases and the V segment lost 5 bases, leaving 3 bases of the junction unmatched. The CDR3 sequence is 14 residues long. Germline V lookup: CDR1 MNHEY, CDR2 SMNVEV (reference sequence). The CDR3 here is CASSLDRGRQPQHF. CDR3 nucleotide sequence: TGTGCCAGCAGTCTGGACAGGGGGCGTCAGCCCCAGCATTTT.